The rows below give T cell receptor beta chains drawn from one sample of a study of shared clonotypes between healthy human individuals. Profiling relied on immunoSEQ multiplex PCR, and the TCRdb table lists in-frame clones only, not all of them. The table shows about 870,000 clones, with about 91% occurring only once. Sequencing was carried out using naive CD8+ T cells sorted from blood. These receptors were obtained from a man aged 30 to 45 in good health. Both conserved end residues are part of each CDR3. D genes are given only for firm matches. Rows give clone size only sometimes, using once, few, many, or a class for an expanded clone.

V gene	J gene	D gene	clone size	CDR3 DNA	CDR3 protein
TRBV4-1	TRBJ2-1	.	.	TGCGCCAGCAGCCAAGATAAGGCAGCGATCCACAATGAGCAGTTCTTC	CASSQDKAAIHNEQFF
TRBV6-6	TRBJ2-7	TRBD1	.	TGTGCCAGCAGCACCGGGACAGGGGGTTTGGAGCAGTACTTC	CASSTGTGGLEQYF
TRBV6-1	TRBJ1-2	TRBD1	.	TGTGCCAGCAGTGAAGGGAGGGGGCGAACTAACTATGGCTACACCTTC	CASSEGRGRTNYGYTF
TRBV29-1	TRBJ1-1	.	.	TGCAGCGCAGTAGGGTTGAACACTGAAGCTTTCTTT	CSAVGLNTEAFF
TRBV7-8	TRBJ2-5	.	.	TGTGCCAGCAGCTTAGGAGGGACTCCGCAAGAGACCCAGTACTTC	CASSLGGTPQETQYF
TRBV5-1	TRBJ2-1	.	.	TGCGCCAGCAGCTCCCCAGGGTACCGTAATAATGAGCAGTTCTTC	CASSSPGYRNNEQFF
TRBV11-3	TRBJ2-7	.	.	TGTGCCAGCAGCTCAGGGGTCTCCTACGAGCAGTACTTC	CASSSGVSYEQYF
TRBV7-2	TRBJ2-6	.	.	TGTGCCAGCAGCTCCAACTCTGGGGCCAACGTCCTGACTTTC	CASSSNSGANVLTF
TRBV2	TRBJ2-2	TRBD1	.	TGTGCCAGCAGTCGAGGACAGGGGGCGTCCGGGGAGCTGTTTTTT	CASSRGQGASGELFF
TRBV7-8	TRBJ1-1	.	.	TGTGCCAGCACCGGCCAGGGACGGTGGAGGACTGAAGCTTTCTTT	CASTGQGRWRTEAFF
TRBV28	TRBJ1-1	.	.	TGTGCCAGCAGGAAGGGGTACACTGAAGCTTTCTTT	CASRKGYTEAFF
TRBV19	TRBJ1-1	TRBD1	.	TGTGCCAGTAGTATGCCCCGTTTGACAGGGCTCAGAGCTTTCTTT	CASSMPRLTGLRAFF
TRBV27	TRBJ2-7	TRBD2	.	TGTGCCAGCCGACTAGCGGGAGCCGACGAGCAGTACTTC	CASRLAGADEQYF
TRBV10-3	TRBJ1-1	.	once	TGTGCCATCAGTGAGTCGTCGGGGATTGAAGCTTTCTTT	CAISESSGIEAFF
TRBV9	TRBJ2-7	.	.	TGTGCCAGCAGCCCAAAAGGAGGGGGTACCTACGAGCAGTACTTC	CASSPKGGGTYEQYF
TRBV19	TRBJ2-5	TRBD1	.	TGTGCCAGTAGTATAGACAGGACAGGGCTCCAAGAGACCCAGTACTTC	CASSIDRTGLQETQYF
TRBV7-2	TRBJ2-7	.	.	TGTGCCAGCACTCCTGGGGCGGGAACTACCTACGAGCAGTACTTC	CASTPGAGTTYEQYF
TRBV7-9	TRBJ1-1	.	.	TGTGCCAGCAGCGCCCCCACTGAAGCTTTCTTT	CASSAPTEAFF
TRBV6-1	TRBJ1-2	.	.	TGTGCCAGCAGTGAACTTGGATCCTATGGCTACACCTTC	CASSELGSYGYTF
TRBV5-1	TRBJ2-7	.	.	TGCGCCAGCAGCTTGGGAGGGAGCTCCTACGAGCAGTACTTC	CASSLGGSSYEQYF
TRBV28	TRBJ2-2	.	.	TGTGCCACAGGGGGGGACACCGGGGAGCTGTTTTTT	CATGGDTGELFF
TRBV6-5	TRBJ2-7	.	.	TGTGCCAGCAGTTACTATGGCTATCAATACGAGCAGTACTTC	CASSYYGYQYEQYF